These T cell receptor beta chains were read from a single sample in a study of blood T cell repertoires in COVID-19. Here immunoSEQ multiplex PCR was the method, and the copy in TCRdb shows in-frame clones only, minus some. In the table there are hundreds of thousands of clones, approximately 90% of which are singletons. Specimen: peripheral blood. The receptors shown here come from a woman between 18 and 30 years old who had recovered from COVID-19. Each CDR3 is given with its conserved first and last residue. D genes are given only for firm matches. Rows may omit the clone size; those that give it use once, few, many or a size class.

J gene: TRBJ2-1; clone size: .; V gene: TRBV11-3; D gene: TRBD2; CDR3 DNA: TGTGCCAGCAGACCGACTAGCGGGTCCTACAATGAGCAGTTCTTC; CDR3 protein: CASRPTSGSYNEQFF
J gene: TRBJ2-1; clone size: .; V gene: TRBV2; D gene: TRBD2; CDR3 DNA: TGTGCCAGCGGACGGGAGGGCCCCAATGAGCAGTTCTTC; CDR3 protein: CASGREGPNEQFF
J gene: TRBJ2-3; clone size: .; V gene: TRBV11-3; D gene: TRBD1; CDR3 DNA: TGTGCCAGCCCTATCTCAGGGGGTTGTTGCACAGATACGCAGTATTTT; CDR3 protein: CASPISGGCCTDTQYF
J gene: TRBJ1-5; clone size: .; V gene: TRBV19; D gene: .; CDR3 DNA: TGTGCCACCACACCCAAAGGGGGACGGACTGGTCAGCCCCAGCATTTT; CDR3 protein: CATTPKGGRTGQPQHF
J gene: TRBJ1-5; clone size: .; V gene: TRBV9; D gene: TRBD1; CDR3 DNA: TGTGCCAGCAGCGCCCGAACAGGGGGACCAACACCCAGGGTAGATCAGCCCCAGCATTTT; CDR3 protein: CASSARTGGPTPRVDQPQHF
J gene: TRBJ1-5; clone size: .; V gene: TRBV2; D gene: .; CDR3 DNA: TGTGCCAGCAATGTGAACCCCATGAGTAATCAGCCCCAGCATTTT; CDR3 protein: CASNVNPMSNQPQHF
J gene: TRBJ2-5; clone size: .; V gene: TRBV3-1/TRBV3-2; D gene: TRBD2; CDR3 DNA: TGTGCCAGCAGCCAAGTGGGACTAGCGGGAGCAAGTGGGACCCAGTACTTC; CDR3 protein: CASSQVGLAGASGTQYF
J gene: TRBJ1-5; clone size: .; V gene: TRBV4-3; D gene: .; CDR3 DNA: TGCGCCAGCAGCCAAGATCTACGGGGTACTCAGCCCCAGCATTTT; CDR3 protein: CASSQDLRGTQPQHF
J gene: TRBJ1-4; clone size: .; V gene: TRBV11-2; D gene: .; CDR3 DNA: TGTGCCAGCAGCAACCCACAGGGACCTTGGGAAAAACTGTTTTTT; CDR3 protein: CASSNPQGPWEKLFF
J gene: TRBJ1-2; clone size: .; V gene: TRBV5-4; D gene: TRBD1; CDR3 DNA: TGTGCCAGCAGCTTGGACAGGGGGGATGGCTACACCTTC; CDR3 protein: CASSLDRGDGYTF
J gene: TRBJ1-1; clone size: .; V gene: TRBV5-1; D gene: TRBD1; CDR3 DNA: TGCGCCAGCAGCCCGGGGACAGGGGGTGGGAGTGAAGCTTTCTTT; CDR3 protein: CASSPGTGGGSEAFF
J gene: TRBJ2-1; clone size: once; V gene: TRBV3-1/TRBV3-2; D gene: TRBD2; CDR3 DNA: TGTGCCAGCAGATCTCTCAGCGGGAAGAGCAATGAGCAGTTCTTC; CDR3 protein: CASRSLSGKSNEQFF
J gene: TRBJ2-1; clone size: .; V gene: TRBV2; D gene: TRBD2; CDR3 DNA: TGTGCCAGCAGTGCCCAGCGGGGGCACTCCTACAATGAGCAGTTCTTC; CDR3 protein: CASSAQRGHSYNEQFF
J gene: TRBJ2-1; clone size: .; V gene: TRBV5-5; D gene: .; CDR3 DNA: TGTGCCAGCAACCCGGACTACAGCTCCTACAATGAGCAGTTCTTC; CDR3 protein: CASNPDYSSYNEQFF
J gene: TRBJ2-3; clone size: .; V gene: TRBV2; D gene: .; CDR3 DNA: TGTGCCAGCAGGTATACAGATACGCAGTATTTT; CDR3 protein: CASRYTDTQYF
J gene: TRBJ2-3; clone size: once; V gene: TRBV6-6; D gene: .; CDR3 DNA: TGTGCCAGCAATCGGGCGGGGCTTCCATCTAGCACAGATACGCAGTATTTT; CDR3 protein: CASNRAGLPSSTDTQYF
J gene: TRBJ2-3; clone size: .; V gene: TRBV7-2; D gene: TRBD2; CDR3 DNA: TGTGCCAGCAGCTTAGTAATTGGCGGGAGGATGTTCACAGATACGCAGTATTTT; CDR3 protein: CASSLVIGGRMFTDTQYF
J gene: TRBJ2-1; clone size: .; V gene: TRBV4-1; D gene: .; CDR3 DNA: TGCGCCAGCAGCCAAGTTGTAGCGGTAGTAGTCGATGAGCAGTTCTTC; CDR3 protein: CASSQVVAVVVDEQFF
J gene: TRBJ1-1; clone size: .; V gene: TRBV9; D gene: .; CDR3 DNA: TGTGCCAGCAGCGCCCCTTGGGGGGTGGAAACTGAAGCTTTCTTT; CDR3 protein: CASSAPWGVETEAFF
J gene: TRBJ1-2; clone size: .; V gene: TRBV5-1; D gene: .; CDR3 DNA: TGCGCCAGCAGCTTAGAGGCCGCGGGTGGCTACACCTTC; CDR3 protein: CASSLEAAGGYTF
J gene: TRBJ2-1; clone size: .; V gene: TRBV5-1; D gene: TRBD2; CDR3 DNA: TGCGCCAGCAGCCCCTTAGCGGGAGGGGGATACAATGAGCAGTTCTTC; CDR3 protein: CASSPLAGGGYNEQFF
J gene: TRBJ1-6; clone size: .; V gene: TRBV12-5; D gene: TRBD1; CDR3 DNA: TGTGCTAGTGGTTTGGCCAGGGACAGGGGAAATTCACCCCTCCACTTT; CDR3 protein: CASGLARDRGNSPLHF
J gene: TRBJ1-2; clone size: .; V gene: TRBV6-6; D gene: TRBD1; CDR3 DNA: TGTGCCAGCAGTTACCGACAGGGAATGGGGTATGGCTACACCTTC; CDR3 protein: CASSYRQGMGYGYTF
J gene: TRBJ2-3; clone size: .; V gene: TRBV12-5; D gene: TRBD2; CDR3 DNA: TGTGCTAGTGGAGTTAGCGGGAGGGCCTCAGATACGCAGTATTTT; CDR3 protein: CASGVSGRASDTQYF
J gene: TRBJ1-2; clone size: .; V gene: TRBV19; D gene: TRBD1; CDR3 DNA: TGTGCCAGTATGGAGACAGGGAAGATCTATGGCTACACCTTC; CDR3 protein: CASMETGKIYGYTF
J gene: TRBJ2-3; clone size: .; V gene: TRBV6-4; D gene: TRBD2; CDR3 DNA: TGTGCCAGCAGTGAAAGAAAAGCGGGGGGCACAGATACGCAGTATTTT; CDR3 protein: CASSERKAGGTDTQYF
J gene: TRBJ1-2; clone size: .; V gene: TRBV18; D gene: .; CDR3 DNA: TGTGCCAGCTCACGTCCGCGGGGGGCCGACTATGGCTACACCTTC; CDR3 protein: CASSRPRGADYGYTF
J gene: TRBJ1-1; clone size: .; V gene: TRBV5-1; D gene: .; CDR3 DNA: TGCGCCAGCAGCTACCAGGTAGACACTGAAGCTTTCTTT; CDR3 protein: CASSYQVDTEAFF
J gene: TRBJ1-5; clone size: .; V gene: TRBV28; D gene: .; CDR3 DNA: TGTGCCAGCAGCATTAGGATGGGAGGAGGGTATCAGCCCCAGCATTTT; CDR3 protein: CASSIRMGGGYQPQHF
J gene: TRBJ1-2; clone size: .; V gene: TRBV7-2; D gene: .; CDR3 DNA: TGTGCCAGCAGCTTAGGTGGGGCAGGGAAAGGCTACACCTTC; CDR3 protein: CASSLGGAGKGYTF
J gene: TRBJ1-1; clone size: .; V gene: TRBV6-2/TRBV6-3; D gene: .; CDR3 DNA: TGTGCCAGCAGTTACTCGAACCGGGGGGATAAGACTGAAGCTTTCTTT; CDR3 protein: CASSYSNRGDKTEAFF
J gene: TRBJ2-1; clone size: .; V gene: TRBV19; D gene: TRBD2; CDR3 DNA: TGTGCCAGTAGTAAATACGGACTAGCGGGGAACAATGAGCAGTTCTTC; CDR3 protein: CASSKYGLAGNNEQFF
J gene: TRBJ2-1; clone size: once; V gene: TRBV14; D gene: .; CDR3 DNA: TGTGCCAGCAGCTTCTACGGGAGTCCCTACAATGAGCAGTTCTTC; CDR3 protein: CASSFYGSPYNEQFF
J gene: TRBJ2-3; clone size: once; V gene: TRBV27; D gene: .; CDR3 DNA: TGTGCCAGCAGTTTGGGACTCCGTGGCACAGATACGCAGTATTTT; CDR3 protein: CASSLGLRGTDTQYF
J gene: TRBJ2-3; clone size: .; V gene: TRBV11-3; D gene: .; CDR3 DNA: TGTGCCAGCAGCCCTACACGGGGAGAGAGCACAGATACGCAGTATTTT; CDR3 protein: CASSPTRGESTDTQYF
J gene: TRBJ2-1; clone size: .; V gene: TRBV29-1; D gene: TRBD1; CDR3 DNA: TGCAGCGTTGCCCCCCTGGGACAGGATGCATACAATGAGCAGTTCTTC; CDR3 protein: CSVAPLGQDAYNEQFF
J gene: TRBJ1-4; clone size: .; V gene: TRBV19; D gene: TRBD1; CDR3 DNA: TGTGCCAGTAGGCCGAGGGACAGGACTTCAACTAATGAAAAACTGTTTTTT; CDR3 protein: CASRPRDRTSTNEKLFF
J gene: TRBJ2-1; clone size: .; V gene: TRBV30; D gene: .; CDR3 DNA: TGTGCCTGGAGTCTCTTGCCGGGAGAGGCGCAGTTCTTC; CDR3 protein: CAWSLLPGEAQFF
J gene: TRBJ2-5; clone size: .; V gene: TRBV5-4; D gene: TRBD2; CDR3 DNA: TGTGCCAGCAGCCTAACAATCGCCGGGGGGGAGACCCAGTACTTC; CDR3 protein: CASSLTIAGGETQYF
J gene: TRBJ1-3; clone size: .; V gene: TRBV4-3; D gene: .; CDR3 DNA: TGCGCCAGCAGCCAAGATGGCAGCGGTGGAAACACCATATATTTT; CDR3 protein: CASSQDGSGGNTIYF
J gene: TRBJ2-6; clone size: .; V gene: TRBV9; D gene: .; CDR3 DNA: TGTGCCAGCAGCGACAGTATGAAGAGCTCTGGGGCCAACGTCCTGACTTTC; CDR3 protein: CASSDSMKSSGANVLTF
J gene: TRBJ1-2; clone size: .; V gene: TRBV7-2; D gene: .; CDR3 DNA: TGTGCCAGCAGCCCCCTTACCGGGACAAGTAACTATGGCTACACCTTC; CDR3 protein: CASSPLTGTSNYGYTF
J gene: TRBJ1-1; clone size: .; V gene: TRBV27; D gene: .; CDR3 DNA: TGTGCCAGCAGGTCTGGGTCAGCTGCAGGCACTGAAGCTTTCTTT; CDR3 protein: CASRSGSAAGTEAFF
J gene: TRBJ1-1; clone size: .; V gene: TRBV7-9; D gene: .; CDR3 DNA: TGTGCCAGCAGCTCCAGAACAGGGTGGTCGAACACTGAAGCTTTCTTT; CDR3 protein: CASSSRTGWSNTEAFF
J gene: TRBJ1-1; clone size: .; V gene: TRBV7-6; D gene: .; CDR3 DNA: TGTGCCAGCAGCTTAGCGATGCCGGGGACTGAAGCTTTCTTT; CDR3 protein: CASSLAMPGTEAFF
J gene: TRBJ1-2; clone size: .; V gene: TRBV19; D gene: .; CDR3 DNA: TGTGCCAGTAGTATCTGGAGGACAGCGAACTATGGCTACACCTTC; CDR3 protein: CASSIWRTANYGYTF
J gene: TRBJ1-6; clone size: .; V gene: TRBV19; D gene: .; CDR3 DNA: TGTGCCAGTACGGGGGGGACCATCTATAATTCACCCCTCCACTTT; CDR3 protein: CASTGGTIYNSPLHF
J gene: TRBJ2-2; clone size: .; V gene: TRBV5-1; D gene: TRBD2; CDR3 DNA: TGCGCCAGCAGGAGACGGGAGGGAAACACCGGGGAGCTGTTTTTT; CDR3 protein: CASRRREGNTGELFF